Each of the 20 T cell receptor beta chains below was sequenced from the same sample in a study of blood T cell repertoires in COVID-19. This table comes from immunoSEQ multiplex PCR, and its TCRdb copy is limited to in-frame clones, with some not included. The sample has 120,000 to 150,000 clones; around nine tenths are singletons. The sequenced sample consisted of PBMCs or T cells enriched from blood (not recorded which). The receptor source for this set is a woman between 25 and 40 years old with acute COVID-19.

CDR3 sequence: CASSLIAGGIDTQYF. As DNA, the CDR3 is TGTGCCAGCAGCTTAATTGCGGGAGGGATAGATACGCAGTATTTT. The genes are TRBV7-3 and TRBJ2-3; 9 nucleotides match TRBD2. CDR3 length: 15 residues. V dropped 1 base and J dropped 5; count of bases not matched to a gene: 4. Germline V CDR1 and CDR2: SGHTA, FQGTGA. The complete variable domain, with remaining parts taken from reference TRBV7-3 and TRBJ2-3, reads GAGVSQTPSNKVTEKGKYVELRCDPISGHTALYWYRQSLGQGPEFLIYFQGTGAADDSGLPNDRFFAVRPEGSVSTLKIQRTERGDSAVYLCASSLIAGGIDTQYFGPGTRLTVL.

This clone came up once. The V call is TRBV7-2, the J call TRBJ2-7; D is possibly TRBD1 (6 bases). V lost 7 bases, J lost 0 bases, and 13 bases lay in between. The CDR3 contains 14 residues. Germline V gene data show CDR1 as SGHTA and CDR2 as FQGNSA. The CDR3 is CASNRGGSSYEQYF. CDR3 in DNA: TGTGCCAGCAATCGAGGGGGAAGCTCCTACGAGCAGTACTTC. The whole variable domain, filled in from reference TRBV7-2 and TRBJ2-7, reads GAGVSQSPSNKVTEKGKDVELRCDPISGHTALYWYRQSLGQGLEFLIYFQGNSAPDKSGLPSDRFSAERTGGSVSTLTIQRTQQEDSAVYLCASNRGGSSYEQYFGPGTRLTVT.

The chain joins TRBV10-3 to TRBJ1-1; 7 bases map to TRBD1. This CDR3 spans 13 amino acids. Per the germline V gene, CDR1 is ENHRY and CDR2 is SYGVKD. With V trimmed by 2 bases and J by 8 bases, 5 bases remained unmatched. CDR3 sequence reads: CAISEGPDREAFF. The CDR3, as DNA: TGTGCCATCAGTGAGGGGCCGGACAGGGAAGCTTTCTTT.

This chain uses TRBV12-3 or TRBV12-4 with TRBJ1-1, with D possibly matching TRBD1 (6 bases). Between the trimmed V and J ends, which lost 7 bases and 4 bases, there was a span of 10 bases. The CDR3 is made up of 12 amino acids. The CDR3 DNA reads as TGTGCCAGCACTTCCAGGGGCACTGAAGCTTTCTTT. Protein sequence: CASTSRGTEAFF.

This clone was found a few times. This rearrangement joins TRBV9 to TRBJ2-2, with 11 bases fitting TRBD2. The ends lost 3 bases at V and 4 bases at J; junction bases unmatched: 8. The CDR3 is 17 amino acids. Germline V CDR1 and CDR2: SGDLS, YYNGEE. The CDR3 is CASSATTSGSGTGELFF. CDR3 sequence (DNA): TGTGCCAGCAGCGCTACAACTAGCGGGAGTGGCACCGGGGAGCTGTTTTTT. The whole variable domain, remainder taken from reference TRBV9 and TRBJ2-2, is DSGVTQTPKHLITATGQRVTLRCSPRSGDLSVYWYQQSLDQGLQFLIQYYNGEERAKGNILERFSAQQFPDLHSELNLSSLELGDSALYFCASSATTSGSGTGELFFGEGSRLTVL.

The chain has TRBV11-2 and TRBJ2-1; tentative D call: TRBD1 (6 bases). Per germline, CDR1 SGHAT and CDR2 FQNNGV. Trimming removed 1 base at V and 1 base at J, with 8 bases between. This CDR3 contains 15 residues. CDR3 DNA: TGTGCCAGCAGCTTAGGACAGGTATCCTACAATGAGCAGTTCTTC. Encoded protein: CASSLGQVSYNEQFF.

The rearrangement links TRBV6-4 to TRBJ1-2; 7 bases align to TRBD1. The CDR3 runs 15 residues. The V and J ends lost 2 bases and 4 bases, in that order; junction bases with no gene match: 7. Germline V lookup: CDR1 MRHNA, CDR2 SNTAGT. The CDR3 nucleotides are TGTGCCAGCAGTGACACCGGGGACAGCCTCTATGGCTACACCTTC. It translates to CASSDTGDSLYGYTF.

The chain couples TRBV2 to TRBJ1-3, with a weak D call TRBD1 (5 bases). The CDR3 has 12 residues. The germline gives CDR1 SNHLY, CDR2 FYNNEI. Trimming removed 8 bases at V and 3 bases at J, with 8 bases between. CDR3 sequence: CASVRVGNTIYF. CDR3 nucleotides: TGTGCCAGCGTCAGGGTTGGAAACACCATATATTTT.

This chain uses TRBV7-3 with TRBJ1-1; D gene uncertain. Trimming shortened V by 4 bases and J by 4 bases, and 10 bases separated the two germline ends. CDR1 is SGHTA, CDR2 FQGTGA, per germline. This CDR3 has 13 amino acids. For the CDR3, the DNA is TGTGCCAGCAGCTCCCGGGAGAGCACTGAAGCTTTCTTT. Translated, it gives CASSSRESTEAFF.

The chain uses TRBV29-1 and TRBJ1-1; weak D call: TRBD1 (5 bases). Germline V gives CDR1 SQVTM, CDR2 ANQGSEA. This CDR3 spans 12 amino acids. The V and J ends lost 7 bases and 1 base respectively, with 10 bases between them. As DNA, the CDR3 is TGCAGCGCTAGTCAGGGGAACACTGAAGCTTTCTTT. Its translation: CSASQGNTEAFF.

The chain couples TRBV4-3 to TRBJ1-4; no clear D. V gave up 1 base and J gave up 4 bases, with 10 bases separating them. The CDR3 has 15 amino acids. Germline CDR1 is LGHNA and CDR2 is YSLEER. The CDR3 nucleotides are TGCGCCAGCAGCCAAGTAGCGATTCTTAATGAAAAACTGTTTTTT. This encodes CASSQVAILNEKLFF.

Comment on this clone: One junction end does not reproduce the germline sequence, and a read error may be involved. The V and J genes are TRBV2 and TRBJ2-7, with a weak D call TRBD2 (6 bases). This CDR3 region has 15 residues. The V gene's germline CDR1 is SNHLY and CDR2 FYNNEI. DNA of the CDR3: TGTGCCAGCAGCGAAGGAGGGTTGCCCGCCTACGAGCAGTACTTC. Its protein is CASSEGGLPAYEQYF.

Sample share makes this clone medium-sized. The chain recombines TRBV28 with TRBJ2-1, with D possibly being TRBD1 (5 bases). V was trimmed by 6 bases and J by 2 bases, leaving 14 bases between them. CDR1 is MDHEN, CDR2 SYDVKM, per germline. The CDR3 runs 15 residues. The CDR3 DNA reads as TGTGCCAGCAGAGAGGACAACGCGCCCTACAATGAGCAGTTCTTC. Protein product: CASREDNAPYNEQFF.

Regarding this clone: At one of its ends the junction is not consistent with the germline gene, which may arise from a read error. The chain has TRBV18 and TRBJ1-4, with a weak D call TRBD1 (5 bases). Per the germline V gene, CDR1 is KGHSH and CDR2 is LQKENI. The CDR3 is made up of 15 amino acids. The CDR3: CASSPQVEGSEKLFF. The CDR3 DNA sequence: TGTGCCAGCTCCCCACAGGTTGAGGGAAGTGAAAAACTGTTTTTT.

This rearrangement joins TRBV29-1 to TRBJ2-2; D perhaps matches TRBD2 (6 bases). This CDR3 has 12 amino acids. Germline V gene sequence: CDR1 SQVTM, CDR2 ANQGSEA. V dropped 6 bases and J dropped 8 bases, with 13 bases sitting between them. CDR3 region: CSVPSVRGELFF. The CDR3 nucleotides are TGCAGCGTGCCTAGCGTCCGAGGGGAGCTGTTTTTT.

Notes on this clone: The same CDR3 arises from other DNA sequences in this sample as well. The chain uses TRBV15 and TRBJ1-2; D unclear. This CDR3 comprises 13 residues. Trimming removed 0 bases from V and 8 bases from J, with 10 bases in between. In germline, CDR1 is LNHNV, CDR2 YYDKDF (reference sequence). The CDR3 DNA sequence: TGTGCCACCAGCAGAGATCGGGCGGGAGGCTACACCTTC. Translating it yields CATSRDRAGGYTF.

The CDR3 DNA is TGTGCCAGCAGTCTAGCGGGAGCTACAGATACGCAGTATTTT. Encoded protein: CASSLAGATDTQYF. This chain links TRBV2 with TRBJ2-3; 10 positions agree with TRBD2. The V segment lost 5 bases and the J segment 3 bases; nucleotides outside the gene matches: 2. Germline V gene sequence: CDR1 SNHLY, CDR2 FYNNEI. This CDR3 has 14 amino acids.

The rearrangement uses TRBV19 and TRBJ1-2, with a possible D match to TRBD1 (5 bases). The CDR3 contains 15 residues. The germline V and J ends were trimmed by 0 bases and 3 bases, with 11 bases remaining between them. The germline V gene encodes CDR1 LNHDA and CDR2 SQIVND (reference sequence). The CDR3 nucleotides read TGTGCCAGTAGTATAGACCACCGACAGCACTATGGCTACACCTTC. It codes for CASSIDHRQHYGYTF. Using reference TRBV19 and TRBJ1-2 for the parts outside the CDR3, the full variable domain is DGGITQSPKYLFRKEGQNVTLSCEQNLNHDAMYWYRQDPGQGLRLIYYSQIVNDFQKGDIAEGYSVSREKKESFPLTVTSAQKNPTAFYLCASSIDHRQHYGYTFGSGTRLTVV.

V and J are TRBV2 and TRBJ2-1, with 9 bases fitting TRBD2. The CDR3 consists of 15 residues. CDR1 is SNHLY and CDR2 is FYNNEI in the germline V gene. V shed 7 bases, J shed 8 bases, and the junction held 12 bases outside the gene matches. CDR3 residues: CASTPTRTSVYEQFF. In DNA, the CDR3 is TGTGCCAGCACCCCGACCCGGACTAGCGTTTATGAGCAGTTCTTC.

The rearrangement joins TRBV19 to TRBJ1-1; D remains unclear. CDR3 length: 15 amino acids. Per the germline V gene, CDR1 is LNHDA and CDR2 is SQIVND (reference sequence). The V end lost 6 bases, the J end lost 3 bases, and 17 bases lay between the germline ends. The CDR3 region is CASRTAGLADTEAFF. CDR3 bases: TGTGCCAGTAGAACCGCGGGCCTGGCGGACACTGAAGCTTTCTTT.